This T cell receptor (beta chain) was recorded in a study of T cells in Graves' hyperthyroidism and ophthalmopathy. General study results and limits: Most thyroid-expanded clonotypes above 0.001 were also found in blood. Ophthalmopathy was distinguished from stable hyperthyroidism by 13 V-J signatures.

Regions amplified from RNA transcripts were the TCR beta CDR3 regions. The TCR CDR3 first-round RT-PCR relied on the HTBI primer set. TCRdb reanalysed the multiplex PCR reads using MiXCR and keeps one entry per CDR3 protein. The table lists approximately 490,000 distinct CDR3 sequences, 22% of them singletons. Uncontrolled infection, other autoimmune disease, pregnancy or lactation barred patients from enrollment. This clonotype showed up just a few times. Its antigen is not identified. Trimming pared 1 base from V and 5 bases from J, leaving 9 bases between. The CDR3 length is 13 residues. Germline V CDR1 and CDR2: SGHTA, FQGNSA.

The V and J genes are TRBV7-2 and TRBJ2-7; perhaps TRBD2 as D (6 bases). The sequence was collected from a woman in her 70s with Graves' ophthalmopathy. Sequenced: blood. CDR3 nucleotides: TGTGCCAGCAGCTTAGGGAGGGTAGACGAGCAGTACTTC. Protein: CASSLGRVDEQYF.